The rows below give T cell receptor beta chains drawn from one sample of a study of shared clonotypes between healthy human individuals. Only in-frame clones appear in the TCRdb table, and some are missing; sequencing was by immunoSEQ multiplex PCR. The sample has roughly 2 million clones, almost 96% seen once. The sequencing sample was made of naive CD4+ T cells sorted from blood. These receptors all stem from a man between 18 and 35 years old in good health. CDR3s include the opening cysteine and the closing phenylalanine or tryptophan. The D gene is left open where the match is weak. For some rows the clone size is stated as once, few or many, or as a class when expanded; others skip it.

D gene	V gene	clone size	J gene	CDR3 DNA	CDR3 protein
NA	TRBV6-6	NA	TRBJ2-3	TGTGCCAGCAGGAACCAACCAGATACGCAGTATTTT	CASRNQPDTQYF
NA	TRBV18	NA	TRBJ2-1	TGTGCCAGCTCACTTAACACAGACTCCTACAATGAGCAGTTCTTC	CASSLNTDSYNEQFF
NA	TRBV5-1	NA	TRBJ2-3	TGCGCCAGCAGCTCCGGGACTTCATCAGCCGATACGCAGTATTTT	CASSSGTSSADTQYF
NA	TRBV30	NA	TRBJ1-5	TGTGCCTGGAGTGGTAGCGGTTTCGGTCAGCCCCAGCATTTT	CAWSGSGFGQPQHF
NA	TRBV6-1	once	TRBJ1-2	TGTGCCAGCACAAGGAATAACTATGGCTACACCTTC	CASTRNNYGYTF
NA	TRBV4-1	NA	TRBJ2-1	TGCGCCAGCAGCCAACTGGTTTCCGGGACTCTGATTAACAATGAGCAGTTCTTC	CASSQLVSGTLINNEQFF
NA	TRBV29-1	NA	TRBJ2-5	TGCAGCGTCGCGAGGCAGGGTGGAGAGACCCAGTACTTC	CSVARQGGETQYF
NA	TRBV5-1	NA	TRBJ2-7	TGCGCCAGCAGCTCTACGGGCGGAAACTACGAGCAGTACTTC	CASSSTGGNYEQYF
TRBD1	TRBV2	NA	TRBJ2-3	TGTGCCAGCAGCCCGGACAGGGTTAGGACAGATACGCAGTATTTT	CASSPDRVRTDTQYF
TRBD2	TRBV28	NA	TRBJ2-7	TGTGCCAGCAGTTTAACAGGCGGGGGGCAAGTCGAGCAGTACTTC	CASSLTGGGQVEQYF
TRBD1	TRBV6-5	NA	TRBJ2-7	TGTGCCAGCAGTTACGCGACAGGGGGCGCGTACGAGCAGTACTTC	CASSYATGGAYEQYF
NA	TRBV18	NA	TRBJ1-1	TGTGCCAGCTCACCGGGGGACACTGAAGCTTTCTTT	CASSPGDTEAFF
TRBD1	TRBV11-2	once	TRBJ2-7	TGTGCCAGCAGCTTAGGGACAGGGGGTGGCGAGCAGTACTTC	CASSLGTGGGEQYF
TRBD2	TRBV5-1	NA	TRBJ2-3	TGCGCCAGCAGCCCGACTAGCGGAGGAGATACGCAGTATTTT	CASSPTSGGDTQYF
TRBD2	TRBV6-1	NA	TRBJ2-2	TGTGCCAGCAGTGCCCCTAGCGGGAGAAGAACCGGGGAGCTGTTTTTT	CASSAPSGRRTGELFF
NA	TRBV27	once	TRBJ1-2	TGTGCCAGCAGTTTTAATGGAAGGGGTAGCGGCTATGGCTACACCTTC	CASSFNGRGSGYGYTF
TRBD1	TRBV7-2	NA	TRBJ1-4	TGTGCCAGCAGCCCAAAGTCGGGGACAGTTAATGAAAAACTGTTTTTT	CASSPKSGTVNEKLFF
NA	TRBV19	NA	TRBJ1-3	TGTGCCAGTAGCACAGACTCTGGAAACACCATATATTTT	CASSTDSGNTIYF
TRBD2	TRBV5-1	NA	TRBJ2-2	TGCGCCAGCAGTTCAAACGGACTAGGGAACACCGGGGAGCTGTTTTTT	CASSSNGLGNTGELFF
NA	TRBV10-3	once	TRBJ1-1	TGTGCCATCCAGGCCAGCGGCACTGAAGCTTTCTTT	CAIQASGTEAFF
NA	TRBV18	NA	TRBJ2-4	TGTGCCAGCTCACCGGGGACGGGGGACATTCAGTACTTC	CASSPGTGDIQYF
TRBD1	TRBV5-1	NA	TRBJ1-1	TGCGCCAGCAGCTTACTACAGGGGATGGGCACTGAAGCTTTCTTT	CASSLLQGMGTEAFF
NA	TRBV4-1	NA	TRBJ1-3	TGCGCCAGCAGCCAAGGTCACTATGGGGGAAACACCATATATTTT	CASSQGHYGGNTIYF
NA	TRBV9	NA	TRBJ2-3	TGTGCCAGCAGCGTACAGGTCCCAGATACGCAGTATTTT	CASSVQVPDTQYF
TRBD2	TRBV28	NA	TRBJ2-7	TGTGCCAGCAGTTTTCCCAGCGGGGGGGAATGGGAGCAGTACTTC	CASSFPSGGEWEQYF
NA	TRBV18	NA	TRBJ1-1	TGTGCCAGCACTTTTACAGGGAACACTGAAGCTTTCTTT	CASTFTGNTEAFF
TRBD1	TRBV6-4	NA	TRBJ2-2	TGTGCCAGCAGTCCGACAGGGCGGAACACCGGGGAGCTGTTTTTT	CASSPTGRNTGELFF
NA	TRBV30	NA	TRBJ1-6	TGTGCCTGGAGTGTACTCCAGGGCTTGAATTCACCCCTCCACTTT	CAWSVLQGLNSPLHF
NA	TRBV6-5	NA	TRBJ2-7	TGTGCCAGCAGCAAGACAGACGAGCAGTACTTC	CASSKTDEQYF
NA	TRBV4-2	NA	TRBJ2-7	TGTGCCAGCAGCCAAGGAGGGACGGCCACCTACGAGCAGTACTTC	CASSQGGTATYEQYF
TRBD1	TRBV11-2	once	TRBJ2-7	TGTGCCAGCAGCAAAAAACAGGGGGCGTCTTACGAGCAGTACTTC	CASSKKQGASYEQYF
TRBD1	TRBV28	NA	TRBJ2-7	TGTGCCAGCAGTCCGGGACAGGGGTCAGCAGTGCACGAGCAGTACTTC	CASSPGQGSAVHEQYF
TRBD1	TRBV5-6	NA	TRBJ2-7	TGTGCCAGCAGCGTGGACAGGGCGGGCGAGCAGTACTTC	CASSVDRAGEQYF
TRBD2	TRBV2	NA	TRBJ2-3	TGTGCCAGCAGTCCATTGGGGACTACCACAGATACGCAGTATTTT	CASSPLGTTTDTQYF
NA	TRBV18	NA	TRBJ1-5	TGTGCCAGCTCACCATCGACAGAATACCAGCCCCAGCATTTT	CASSPSTEYQPQHF
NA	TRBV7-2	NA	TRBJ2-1	TGTGCCAGCAGTATTGACTACAATGAGCAGTTCTTC	CASSIDYNEQFF
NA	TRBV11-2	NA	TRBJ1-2	TGTGCCAGCAGCTTAGAGTTCGGAGGGGGGTATGGCTACACCTTC	CASSLEFGGGYGYTF
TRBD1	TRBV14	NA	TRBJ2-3	TGTGCCAGCAGCCCCGGGACAGGGAGATCAGATACGCAGTATTTT	CASSPGTGRSDTQYF
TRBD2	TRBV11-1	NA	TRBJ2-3	TGTGCCAGCAGCCGCGGGGGGGCGGCAGATACGCAGTATTTT	CASSRGGAADTQYF
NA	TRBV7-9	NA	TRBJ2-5	TGTGCCAGCAGCTATATCAGAACCGTAGGGAAAGAGACCCAGTACTTC	CASSYIRTVGKETQYF